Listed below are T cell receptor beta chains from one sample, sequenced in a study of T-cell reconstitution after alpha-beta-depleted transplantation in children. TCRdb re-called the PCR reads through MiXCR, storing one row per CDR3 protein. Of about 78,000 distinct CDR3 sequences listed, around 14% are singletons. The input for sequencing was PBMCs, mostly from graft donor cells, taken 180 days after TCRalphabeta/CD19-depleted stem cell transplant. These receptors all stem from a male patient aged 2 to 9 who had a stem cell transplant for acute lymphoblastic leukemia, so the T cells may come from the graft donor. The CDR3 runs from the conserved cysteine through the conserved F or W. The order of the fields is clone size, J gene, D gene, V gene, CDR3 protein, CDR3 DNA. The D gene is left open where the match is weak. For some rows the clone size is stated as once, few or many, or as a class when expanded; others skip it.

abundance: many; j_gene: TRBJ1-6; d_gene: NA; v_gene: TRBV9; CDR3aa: CASRSGGSPLHF; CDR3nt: TGTGCCAGCAGGAGTGGAGGTTCACCCCTCCACTTT
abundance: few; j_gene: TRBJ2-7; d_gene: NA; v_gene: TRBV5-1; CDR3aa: CASSLEPSPSYEQYF; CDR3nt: TGCGCCAGCAGCTTGGAACCGTCCCCCTCCTACGAGCAGTACTTC
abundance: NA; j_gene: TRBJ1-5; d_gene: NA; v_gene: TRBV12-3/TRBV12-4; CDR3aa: CASSWSGASAQHF; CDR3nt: TGTGCCAGCAGTTGGTCCGGAGCGTCGGCCCAGCATTTT
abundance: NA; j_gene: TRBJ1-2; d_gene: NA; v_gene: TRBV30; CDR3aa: CAWSSKGGAGYGYTF; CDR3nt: TGTGCCTGGAGTTCCAAAGGGGGGGCGGGCTATGGCTACACCTTC
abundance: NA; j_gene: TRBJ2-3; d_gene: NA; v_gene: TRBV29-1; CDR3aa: CSVEDRRRFTDTQYF; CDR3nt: TGCAGCGTTGAAGATCGGCGGAGATTCACAGATACGCAGTATTTT
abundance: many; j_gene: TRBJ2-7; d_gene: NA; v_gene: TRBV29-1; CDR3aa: CSVGRQGRGEQYF; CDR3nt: TGCAGCGTTGGGAGACAGGGGAGGGGCGAGCAGTACTTC
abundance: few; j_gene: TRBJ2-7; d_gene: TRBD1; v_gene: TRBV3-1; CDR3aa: CASSRRSGQNYEQYF; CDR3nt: TGTGCCAGCAGCCGCAGATCGGGACAGAACTACGAGCAGTACTTC
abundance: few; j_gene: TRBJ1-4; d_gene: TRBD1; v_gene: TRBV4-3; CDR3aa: CASSQVMGTGAVGNEKLFF; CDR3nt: TGCGCCAGCAGCCAAGTAATGGGGACAGGGGCCGTCGGTAATGAAAAACTGTTTTTT
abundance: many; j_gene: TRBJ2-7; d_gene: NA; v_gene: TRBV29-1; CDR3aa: CSVGRQGPDEQYF; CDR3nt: TGCAGCGTTGGGCGTCAGGGGCCCGACGAGCAGTACTTC
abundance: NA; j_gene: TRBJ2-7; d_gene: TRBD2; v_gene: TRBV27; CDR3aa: CASSPRLAFYEQYF; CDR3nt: TGTGCCAGCAGTCCGAGACTAGCATTTTACGAGCAGTACTTC
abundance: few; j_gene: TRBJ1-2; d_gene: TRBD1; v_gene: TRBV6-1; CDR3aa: CASSRRQGPRGYTF; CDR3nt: TGTGCCAGCAGTAGACGACAGGGACCTAGGGGCTACACCTTC
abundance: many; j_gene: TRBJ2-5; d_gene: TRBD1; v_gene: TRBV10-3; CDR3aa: CAISDKMGQQETQYF; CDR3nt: TGTGCCATCAGTGACAAAATGGGACAGCAAGAGACCCAGTACTTC
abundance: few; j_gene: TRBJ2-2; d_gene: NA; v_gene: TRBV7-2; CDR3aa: CASSTGLSKWNTGELFF; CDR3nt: TGTGCCAGCAGCACAGGGCTAAGTAAATGGAACACCGGGGAGCTGTTTTTT
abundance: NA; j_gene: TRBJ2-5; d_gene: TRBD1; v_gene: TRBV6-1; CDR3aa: CASSKDRDDQETQYF; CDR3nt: TGTGCCAGCAGTAAGGACAGGGACGACCAAGAGACCCAGTACTTC
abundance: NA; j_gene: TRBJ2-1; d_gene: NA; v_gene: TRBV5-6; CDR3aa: CASSSTGWDEQFF; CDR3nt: TGTGCCAGCAGCTCGACGGGGTGGGATGAGCAGTTCTTC
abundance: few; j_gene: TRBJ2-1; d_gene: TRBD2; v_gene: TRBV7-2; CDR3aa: CASSLARTSGRNEQFF; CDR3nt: TGTGCCAGCAGCTTAGCGCGGACTAGCGGGAGGAATGAGCAGTTCTTC
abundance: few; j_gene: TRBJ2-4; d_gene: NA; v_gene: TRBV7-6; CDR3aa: CASARGRADIQYF; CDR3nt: TGTGCCAGCGCCAGGGGCCGGGCGGACATTCAGTACTTC
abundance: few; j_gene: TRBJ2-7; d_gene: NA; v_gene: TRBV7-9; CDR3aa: CASSFPAGTYEQYF; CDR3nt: TGTGCCAGCAGCTTCCCCGCAGGGACATACGAGCAGTACTTC
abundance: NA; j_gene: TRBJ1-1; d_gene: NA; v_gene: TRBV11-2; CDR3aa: CASRVGGGTEAFF; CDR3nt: TGTGCCAGCAGGGTTGGCGGGGGCACTGAAGCTTTCTTT
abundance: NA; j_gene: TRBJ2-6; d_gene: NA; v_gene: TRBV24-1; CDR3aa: CATSDFGGTGANVLTF; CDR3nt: TGTGCCACCAGTGATTTTGGAGGGACTGGGGCCAACGTCCTGACTTTC
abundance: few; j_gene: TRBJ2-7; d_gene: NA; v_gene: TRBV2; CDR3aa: CASSRSTYEQYF; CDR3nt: TGTGCCAGCAGTAGGAGCACCTACGAGCAGTACTTC
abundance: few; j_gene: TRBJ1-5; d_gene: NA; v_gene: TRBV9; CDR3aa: CASSADRYSNQPQHF; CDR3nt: TGTGCCAGCAGCGCCGACAGGTATAGCAATCAGCCCCAGCATTTT
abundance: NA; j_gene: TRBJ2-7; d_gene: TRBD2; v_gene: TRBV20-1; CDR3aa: CSASESGRVSYEQYF; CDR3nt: TGCAGTGCTTCCGAAAGCGGGAGAGTGTCCTACGAGCAGTACTTC